The rows below give T cell receptor beta chains drawn from one sample of a study of T cells in Graves' hyperthyroidism and ophthalmopathy. TCRdb re-analysed the multiplex PCR reads in MiXCR, keeping a single row per CDR3 protein. The sample carries around 570,000 distinct CDR3 sequences, just under 20% recorded once. What was sequenced was blood. Receptors originate from a middle-aged man with Graves' ophthalmopathy. Both conserved end residues are part of each CDR3. A D gene is named only where the DNA matches it firmly. Some rows mark clone size as missing; the rest say once, few, many or name a class of expanded clone.

TRBJ2-2	TRBV7-8	few	TRBD1	TGTGCCAGCAGCTCCAGCGATAGGGGGCGGCTGCTGTTTTTT	CASSSSDRGRLLFF
TRBJ2-5	TRBV12-3/TRBV12-4	many	-	TGTGCCAGCAGTGCCTCACACGGGAGTGGGGGAGAGACCCAGTACTTC	CASSASHGSGGETQYF
TRBJ2-7	TRBV4-2	few	-	TGTGCCAGCAGCACCGGGTGGGCCGCGGTTTACGAGCAGTACTTC	CASSTGWAAVYEQYF
TRBJ1-1	TRBV4-1	few	-	TGCGCCAGCAGCCAAGCCCCGGCTTCGGGGGGGCGAGTCACTGAAGCTTTCTTT	CASSQAPASGGRVTEAFF
TRBJ2-1	TRBV7-6	few	TRBD2	TGTGCCAGCAGCTTATTCGGGACTAGCGGGAACTATGAGCAGTTCTTC	CASSLFGTSGNYEQFF
TRBJ2-1	TRBV24-1	few	-	TGTGCCACCAGTGATCCCGTAGGGGGTCCAAGCTCCTACAATGAGCAGTTCTTC	CATSDPVGGPSSYNEQFF
TRBJ1-2	TRBV28	-	-	TGTGCCAGCAGTGAAGCGCTTCCGGGAGGGGCGAGGGGCTATGGCTACACCTTC	CASSEALPGGARGYGYTF
TRBJ2-5	TRBV5-1	few	-	TGCGCCAGCAGTATGGTAAAGGGGTCCTGGGCGGGGCAAGAGACCCAGTACTTC	CASSMVKGSWAGQETQYF
TRBJ1-6	TRBV30	few	-	TGTGCCTGGGGCCGTCAAACAGGATCACCCCTCCACTTT	CAWGRQTGSPLHF
TRBJ2-7	TRBV20-1	-	-	TGCAGTGCCTACCGGGGTAGCGGCACCTCGGAGCAGTACTTC	CSAYRGSGTSEQYF
TRBJ2-6	TRBV6-1	few	-	TGTGCCAGCAGTCAGGGGGGCGCGCTTGGGGCCAACGTCCTGACTTTC	CASSQGGALGANVLTF
TRBJ2-7	TRBV5-1	many	-	TGCGCCAGCAGCTTAGGCAAGGATGATGGCTACGAGCAGTACTTC	CASSLGKDDGYEQYF
TRBJ1-1	TRBV5-1	many	-	TGCGCCAGCAGCTCGGAGCTCACTGAAGCTTTCTTT	CASSSELTEAFF
TRBJ1-2	TRBV16	few	-	TGTGCCAGCAGCCAATCGGCAGGCCCGTATGGCTACACCTTC	CASSQSAGPYGYTF
TRBJ2-3	TRBV20-1	-	TRBD2	TGCAGTGCTGGGGCCGGGGGGAACACAGATACGCAGTATTTT	CSAGAGGNTDTQYF
TRBJ2-7	TRBV3-1	few	-	TGTGCCAGCAGCCAAGGGGGAGGGGGGCGCGGCGAGCAGTACTTC	CASSQGGGGRGEQYF